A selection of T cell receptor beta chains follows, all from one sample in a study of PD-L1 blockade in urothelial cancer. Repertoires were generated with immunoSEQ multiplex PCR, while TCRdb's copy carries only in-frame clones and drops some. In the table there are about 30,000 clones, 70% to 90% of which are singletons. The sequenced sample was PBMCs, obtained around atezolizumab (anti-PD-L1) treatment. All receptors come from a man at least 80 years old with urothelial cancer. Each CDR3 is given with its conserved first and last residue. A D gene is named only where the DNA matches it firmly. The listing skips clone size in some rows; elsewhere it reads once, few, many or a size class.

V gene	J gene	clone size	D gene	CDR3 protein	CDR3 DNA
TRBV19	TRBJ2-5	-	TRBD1	CASRPDRGRSSGVRETQYF	TGTGCCAGTAGGCCTGACAGGGGGCGAAGTAGCGGTGTCCGAGAGACCCAGTACTTC
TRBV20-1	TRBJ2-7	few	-	CSAAGVGEQYF	TGCAGTGCCGCAGGGGTAGGCGAGCAGTACTTC
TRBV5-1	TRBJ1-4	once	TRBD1	CASSSGGQGQAEKLFF	TGCGCCAGCAGCTCGGGGGGACAGGGACAGGCTGAAAAACTGTTTTTT
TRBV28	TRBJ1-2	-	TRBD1	CASSLEGARGYTF	TGTGCCAGCAGTTTGGAGGGGGCCCGCGGCTACACCTTC
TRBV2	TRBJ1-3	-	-	CASSGQLTSGNTIYF	TGTGCCAGCAGTGGACAGTTGACCTCTGGAAACACCATATATTTT
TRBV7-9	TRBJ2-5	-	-	CASSLSRPQETQYF	TGTGCCAGCAGCTTATCCCGTCCCCAAGAGACCCAGTACTTC
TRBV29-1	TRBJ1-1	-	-	CSVGRHSNTEAFF	TGCAGCGTTGGTCGACATTCGAACACTGAAGCTTTCTTT
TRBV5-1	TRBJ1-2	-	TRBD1	CASSSGQGGYGYTF	TGCGCCAGCAGTTCCGGACAGGGCGGCTATGGCTACACCTTC
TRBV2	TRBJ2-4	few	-	CASSETQGRNIQYF	TGTGCCAGCAGTGAAACTCAGGGGCGAAACATTCAGTACTTC
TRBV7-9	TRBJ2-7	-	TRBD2	CASSRLAGIYEQYF	TGTGCCAGCAGCCGACTAGCGGGCATTTACGAGCAGTACTTC
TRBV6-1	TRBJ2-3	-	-	CASSDRLDTQYF	TGTGCCAGCAGCGACAGATTAGATACGCAGTATTTT
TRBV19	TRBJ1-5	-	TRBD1	CASSPTGSNQPQHF	TGTGCCAGTAGCCCGACAGGGAGCAATCAGCCCCAGCATTTT
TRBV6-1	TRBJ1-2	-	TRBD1	CASSEAFGGTVLYGYTF	TGTGCCAGCAGTGAAGCTTTTGGCGGGACAGTCCTCTATGGCTACACCTTC
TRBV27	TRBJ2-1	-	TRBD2	CASSSLLAGGYNEQFF	TGTGCCAGCAGTTCCTTACTAGCGGGAGGGTACAATGAGCAGTTCTTC
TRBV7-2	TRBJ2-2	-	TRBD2	CASSLGLAVTGELFF	TGTGCCAGCAGCCTAGGACTAGCTGTGACCGGGGAGCTGTTTTTT
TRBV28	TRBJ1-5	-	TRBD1	CASRRQGSQPQHF	TGTGCCAGCAGACGACAGGGTAGTCAGCCCCAGCATTTT
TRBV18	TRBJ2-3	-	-	CASSPRASTDTQYF	TGTGCCAGCTCACCCAGGGCGAGCACAGATACGCAGTATTTT